This T cell receptor (beta chain) was profiled in a study of siplizumab effects on memory and regulatory T cells. Assay used: immunoSEQ multiplex PCR; TCRdb lists only in-frame clones, some missing. The sample has tens of thousands of clones; around 97% are singletons. CDR1 and CDR2 from the germline V gene are GTSNPN and SVGIG (reference sequence). The CDR3 length is 16 residues. V lost 0 bases, J lost 10 bases, and 12 bases stayed unmatched. The chain combines TRBV30 with TRBJ1-4; 9 bases fit TRBD1. The sequenced material came from naive CD4+ T cells sorted from blood. This clonotype was sampled from a human donor in good health. CDR3 residues: CAWSVRGKTGGGKLFF. The CDR3 DNA reads TGTGCCTGGAGTGTACGGGGCAAGACAGGGGGTGGAAAACTGTTTTTT. Using reference TRBV30 and TRBJ1-4 for the parts outside the CDR3, the full variable domain is SQTIHQWPATLVQPVGSPLSLECTVEGTSNPNLYWYRQAAGRGLQLLFYSVGIGQISSEVPQNLSASRPQDRQFILSSKKLLLSDSGFYLCAWSVRGKTGGGKLFFGSGTQLSVL.